These T cell receptor beta chains were read from a single sample in a study of blood T cell repertoires in COVID-19. Sequencing used immunoSEQ multiplex PCR; TCRdb keeps in-frame clones, though not all of them. Of about 160,000 clones listed, roughly 78% are singletons. Sequencing was carried out using peripheral blood. The receptors here all came from a human donor with acute or convalescent COVID-19. The donor label of this sample is uncertain. Each CDR3 is given with its conserved first and last residue. Fields, in order: CDR3 length, V gene, J gene, clone size, D gene, CDR3 protein, CDR3 DNA. The D gene is left open where the match is weak. The size entry is marked missing in some rows and otherwise reads once, few, many or a size class.

cdr3_length: 14; v_call: TRBV5-4; j_call: TRBJ1-1; clone_size: -; d_call: -; cdr3_aa: CASSLGQVNTEAFF; cdr3_nt: TGTGCCAGCAGCTTGGGACAGGTGAACACTGAAGCTTTCTTT
cdr3_length: 13; v_call: TRBV5-6; j_call: TRBJ1-4; clone_size: -; d_call: -; cdr3_aa: CASSPMRDEKLFF; cdr3_nt: TGTGCCAGCAGCCCCATGAGGGATGAAAAACTGTTTTTT
cdr3_length: 14; v_call: TRBV9; j_call: TRBJ1-1; clone_size: -; d_call: TRBD1; cdr3_aa: CASSVSTGGTEAFF; cdr3_nt: TGTGCCAGCAGCGTATCTACAGGGGGCACTGAAGCTTTCTTT
cdr3_length: 15; v_call: TRBV6-5; j_call: TRBJ2-4; clone_size: -; d_call: TRBD2; cdr3_aa: CASSPIAGGQSIQYF; cdr3_nt: TGTGCCAGCAGTCCCATAGCGGGGGGCCAAAGCATTCAGTACTTC
cdr3_length: 14; v_call: TRBV5-5; j_call: TRBJ1-3; clone_size: -; d_call: -; cdr3_aa: CASSVAVSGNTIYF; cdr3_nt: TGTGCCAGCAGCGTGGCTGTCTCTGGAAACACCATATATTTT
cdr3_length: 14; v_call: TRBV12-5; j_call: TRBJ2-5; clone_size: -; d_call: -; cdr3_aa: CASGGVAEGETQYF; cdr3_nt: TGTGCTAGTGGTGGGGTCGCGGAGGGGGAGACCCAGTACTTC
cdr3_length: 13; v_call: TRBV18; j_call: TRBJ1-5; clone_size: -; d_call: -; cdr3_aa: CASSQGRDQPQHF; cdr3_nt: TGTGCCAGCTCGCAGGGTCGGGATCAGCCCCAGCATTTT
cdr3_length: 15; v_call: TRBV7-2; j_call: TRBJ1-2; clone_size: -; d_call: TRBD1; cdr3_aa: CASSPRTGGNYGYTF; cdr3_nt: TGTGCCAGCAGCCCCCGGACAGGGGGAAACTATGGCTACACCTTC
cdr3_length: 14; v_call: TRBV6-5; j_call: TRBJ2-2; clone_size: -; d_call: TRBD1; cdr3_aa: CASNPGQKTGELFF; cdr3_nt: TGTGCCAGCAACCCGGGACAGAAAACCGGGGAGCTGTTTTTT
cdr3_length: 15; v_call: TRBV3-1/TRBV3-2; j_call: TRBJ1-1; clone_size: once; d_call: -; cdr3_aa: CASSLRGGVNTEAFF; cdr3_nt: TGTGCCAGCAGCCTACGGGGAGGGGTGAACACTGAAGCTTTCTTT
cdr3_length: 15; v_call: TRBV13; j_call: TRBJ1-2; clone_size: once; d_call: TRBD1; cdr3_aa: CASSLGDTGGEGYTF; cdr3_nt: TGTGCCAGCAGCTTAGGCGATACAGGGGGCGAAGGCTACACCTTC
cdr3_length: 17; v_call: TRBV5-4; j_call: TRBJ2-3; clone_size: -; d_call: TRBD2; cdr3_aa: CASSQAPLAGGGGAQYF; cdr3_nt: TGTGCCAGCAGCCAGGCCCCCCTAGCGGGGGGCGGGGGAGCGCAGTATTTT
cdr3_length: 17; v_call: TRBV6-1; j_call: TRBJ2-5; clone_size: -; d_call: TRBD2; cdr3_aa: CASSERLAGNRGETQYF; cdr3_nt: TGTGCCAGCAGTGAACGACTAGCGGGGAATAGAGGAGAGACCCAGTACTTC
cdr3_length: 15; v_call: TRBV13; j_call: TRBJ2-7; clone_size: -; d_call: TRBD2; cdr3_aa: CASSLISSGGDEQYF; cdr3_nt: TGTGCCAGCAGCTTAATCTCCAGCGGGGGTGACGAGCAGTACTTC
cdr3_length: 16; v_call: TRBV10-1; j_call: TRBJ2-2; clone_size: -; d_call: TRBD1; cdr3_aa: CASSGGQGANTGELFF; cdr3_nt: TGCGCCAGCAGTGGAGGGCAGGGGGCTAACACCGGGGAGCTGTTTTTT
cdr3_length: 16; v_call: TRBV5-3; j_call: TRBJ2-1; clone_size: -; d_call: TRBD2; cdr3_aa: CARSLAAGGSYNEQFF; cdr3_nt: TGTGCCAGAAGCCTGGCCGCGGGGGGCTCCTACAATGAGCAGTTCTTC
cdr3_length: 16; v_call: TRBV5-1; j_call: TRBJ1-3; clone_size: -; d_call: -; cdr3_aa: CASSLAGLRSGNTIYF; cdr3_nt: TGCGCCAGCAGCTTGGCCGGTCTCCGCTCTGGAAACACCATATATTTT
cdr3_length: 13; v_call: TRBV12-3/TRBV12-4; j_call: TRBJ1-1; clone_size: -; d_call: -; cdr3_aa: CASSPGVFGEAFF; cdr3_nt: TGTGCCAGCAGTCCAGGGGTCTTCGGTGAAGCTTTCTTT
cdr3_length: 15; v_call: TRBV4-1; j_call: TRBJ1-3; clone_size: -; d_call: -; cdr3_aa: CASSQERQGGNTIYF; cdr3_nt: TGCGCCAGCAGCCAAGAAAGGCAGGGTGGAAACACCATATATTTT
cdr3_length: 13; v_call: TRBV19; j_call: TRBJ1-1; clone_size: -; d_call: TRBD1; cdr3_aa: CASMGQGSYEAFF; cdr3_nt: TGTGCCAGTATGGGACAGGGGAGTTATGAAGCTTTCTTT
cdr3_length: 11; v_call: TRBV3-1/TRBV3-2; j_call: TRBJ1-2; clone_size: -; d_call: -; cdr3_aa: CASSRQYGYTF; cdr3_nt: TGTGCCAGCAGCCGACAGTATGGCTACACCTTC
cdr3_length: 15; v_call: TRBV30; j_call: TRBJ1-1; clone_size: -; d_call: TRBD1; cdr3_aa: CAWLRGRLMNTEAFF; cdr3_nt: TGTGCCTGGTTGAGGGGGCGGCTGATGAACACTGAAGCTTTCTTT
cdr3_length: 15; v_call: TRBV9; j_call: TRBJ2-1; clone_size: -; d_call: -; cdr3_aa: CASSVDPLGAREQFF; cdr3_nt: TGTGCCAGCAGCGTAGACCCCCTAGGAGCGAGGGAGCAGTTCTTC
cdr3_length: 14; v_call: TRBV7-2; j_call: TRBJ1-5; clone_size: -; d_call: -; cdr3_aa: CASSPQGFNQPQHF; cdr3_nt: TGTGCCAGCAGCCCACAGGGCTTCAATCAGCCCCAGCATTTT
cdr3_length: 11; v_call: TRBV20-1; j_call: TRBJ1-1; clone_size: -; d_call: -; cdr3_aa: CSARLMSEAFF; cdr3_nt: TGCAGTGCTAGATTGATGAGTGAAGCTTTCTTT
cdr3_length: 15; v_call: TRBV19; j_call: TRBJ1-2; clone_size: -; d_call: TRBD1; cdr3_aa: CASSIERDRGHGYTF; cdr3_nt: TGTGCCAGTAGTATCGAGCGGGACAGGGGGCATGGCTACACCTTC
cdr3_length: 13; v_call: TRBV3-1/TRBV3-2; j_call: TRBJ1-2; clone_size: -; d_call: -; cdr3_aa: CASSLTLGGSYTF; cdr3_nt: TGTGCCAGCAGCCTCACGCTGGGGGGAAGCTACACCTTC
cdr3_length: 14; v_call: TRBV6-5; j_call: TRBJ2-7; clone_size: -; d_call: TRBD1; cdr3_aa: CASSSTGGSYEQYF; cdr3_nt: TGTGCCAGCAGCTCGACAGGGGGCTCCTACGAGCAGTACTTC
cdr3_length: 14; v_call: TRBV29-1; j_call: TRBJ1-6; clone_size: -; d_call: -; cdr3_aa: CSVGGPASDSPLHF; cdr3_nt: TGCAGCGTTGGGGGACCTGCTAGCGATTCACCCCTCCACTTT